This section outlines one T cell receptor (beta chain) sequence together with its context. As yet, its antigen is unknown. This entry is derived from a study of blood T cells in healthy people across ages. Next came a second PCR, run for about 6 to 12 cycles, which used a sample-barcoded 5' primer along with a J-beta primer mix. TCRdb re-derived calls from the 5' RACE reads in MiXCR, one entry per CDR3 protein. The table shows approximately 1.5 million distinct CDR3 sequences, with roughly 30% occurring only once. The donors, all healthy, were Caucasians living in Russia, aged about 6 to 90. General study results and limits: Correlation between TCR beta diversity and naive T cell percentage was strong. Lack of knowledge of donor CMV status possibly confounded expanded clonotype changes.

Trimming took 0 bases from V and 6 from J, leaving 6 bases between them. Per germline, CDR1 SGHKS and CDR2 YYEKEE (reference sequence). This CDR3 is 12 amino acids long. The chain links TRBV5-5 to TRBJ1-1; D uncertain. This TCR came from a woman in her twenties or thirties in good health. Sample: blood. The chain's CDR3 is CASSLGLAEAFF. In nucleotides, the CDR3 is TGTGCCAGCAGCTTGGGATTAGCTGAAGCTTTCTTT.